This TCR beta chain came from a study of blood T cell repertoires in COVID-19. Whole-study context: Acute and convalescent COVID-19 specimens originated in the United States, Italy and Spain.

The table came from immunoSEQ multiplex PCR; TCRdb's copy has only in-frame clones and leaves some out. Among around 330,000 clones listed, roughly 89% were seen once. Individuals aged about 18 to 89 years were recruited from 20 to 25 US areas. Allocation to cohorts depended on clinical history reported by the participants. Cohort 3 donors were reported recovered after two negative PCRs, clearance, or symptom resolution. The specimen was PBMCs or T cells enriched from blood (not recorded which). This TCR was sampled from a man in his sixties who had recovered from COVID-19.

CDR3 nucleotides: TGCAGTGCTAGTCGGGGAAGGGTTTACGAGCAGTACTTC. This translates into CSASRGRVYEQYF. This sequence joins TRBV20-1 and TRBJ2-7; a possible D gene is TRBD2 (5 bases). This CDR3 comprises 13 residues. V gave up 3 bases and J gave up 4 bases, with 13 bases separating them. Per germline, CDR1 DFQATT and CDR2 SNEGSKA (reference sequence).